The text below deals with one TCR beta chain. Antigen unknown. These data come from a study of T-cell memory formation after mild COVID-19. Study-wide results and limits: Pre-infection memory showed some responding clones, and this suggested that cross-reactive memory joined.

TCRdb recomputed calls from the 5' RACE reads with MiXCR, one row per CDR3 protein. The sample carries fewer than 90,000 distinct CDR3 sequences, 11% to 15% recorded once. The CDR3 consists of 13 residues. Trimming removed 2 bases from V and 4 bases from J, with 11 bases in between. Germline V gene lookup returns CDR1 SQVTM and CDR2 ANQGSEA. This sequence joins TRBV29-1 and TRBJ1-2; maybe TRBD1 (6 bases). Sample: PBMCs or a T cell subset sorted from them (not recorded which). This sequence was found in an adult woman who had mild COVID-19 (a few samples of this study predate the infection). Cell type and time point are not known. The CDR3 loop reads CSVELTGLYGYTF. In DNA, the CDR3 is TGCAGCGTTGAATTGACAGGCCTCTATGGCTACACCTTC. The full variable domain, completed using reference TRBV29-1 and TRBJ1-2, is SAVISQKPSRDICQRGTSLTIQCQVDSQVTMMFWYRQQPGQSLTLIATANQGSEATYESGFVIDKFPISRPNLTFSTLTVSNMSPEDSSIYLCSVELTGLYGYTFGSGTRLTVV.